The source of this T cell receptor beta chain is a study of cytomegalovirus exposure and HLA in healthy donors. On the study more broadly: The same platform as the roughly 700 first-cohort repertoires was used for the 90 to 150 validation repertoires, a later analysis reported.

Here immunoSEQ multiplex PCR was the method, and the copy in TCRdb shows in-frame clones only, minus some. This sample has around 49,000 clones, with about 90% found just once. Separate from the approximately 670-subject first cohort, the 120-subject validation cohort was the one that the donors belonged to. V lost 6 bases, J lost 4 bases, and 11 bases stayed unmatched. The CDR3 is 15 residues long. Germline V gene lookup returns CDR1 MNHEY and CDR2 SMNVEV (reference sequence). A remark on this clone: Its target is unknown.

Study findings and constraints: In vitro work confirmed that a few CMV-associated chains recognize CMV antigens. The listing of 150 to 200 TCR beta chains classed them as cytomegalovirus-associated.

The V gene is TRBV27, the J gene TRBJ2-7; 8 nucleotides line up with TRBD2. This receptor was obtained from a man aged 18 to 35 in good health and CMV-seronegative. The sample taken for sequencing was PBMCs. CDR3 nucleotide sequence: TGTGCCAGCAGGAAAAGCGGGGGTGGATTTTACGAGCAGTACTTC. This translates into CASRKSGGGFYEQYF.